These 12 T cell receptor beta chains were sequenced from one sample in a study of OX40 agonist ivuxolimab in advanced cancers. The library was produced with the immunoSEQ multiplex PCR assay. What TCRdb holds here is the immuneACCESS table cut down to in-frame rearrangements. Part of the clones is not present; checked against another copy, under half of the missing clones reflect an unresolved V gene, and the others are unexplained. The sample records about 38,000 clones, 92% of which are singletons. Jointly, the top ten make up roughly 9% of the sample. This specimen was CD4+ or CD8+ T cells sorted from blood, taken in a trial of the OX40 agonist ivuxolimab. These receptors were collected from an adult with an advanced solid tumor such as melanoma, head and neck, liver or kidney cancer.

The chain is built from TRBV18 and TRBJ1-1, with TRBD1 as a possible D gene (6 bases). V lost 1 base to trimming and J lost 0 bases, with 12 bases between them. Germline lookup yields CDR1 KGHSH and CDR2 LQKENI. This CDR3 has 16 residues. Written as DNA, the CDR3 is TGTGCCAGCTCACCACTGGACAGCAAGGTGAACACTGAAGCTTTCTTT. It is translated as CASSPLDSKVNTEAFF.

The gene calls are TRBV1 and TRBJ2-1; TRBD2 is the table's D call and was not checked against the DNA. TRBV1 is labeled a pseudogene. This CDR3 region has 14 residues. CDR3 protein: CTSSQDGGRNEQFF. The DNA for the CDR3 is TGCACCAGCAGCCAAGACGGCGGGAGGAATGAGCAGTTCTTC.

The chain combines TRBV9 with TRBJ2-1; the D gene is possibly TRBD2 (5 bases). The CDR3 totals 15 residues. V lost 0 bases to trimming and J lost 7 bases, with 14 bases between them. Germline assignment: CDR1 SGDLS and CDR2 YYNGEE. The CDR3 sequence: CASSVDVGVGNEQFF. The CDR3 DNA reads TGTGCCAGCAGCGTAGATGTGGGAGTGGGTAATGAGCAGTTCTTC.

This clone has a single count. This chain links TRBV10-3 with TRBJ2-7, with D hard to call. Trimming took off 0 bases at V and 2 bases at J, with 2 bases between the two ends. The CDR3 has 12 residues. Germline-derived CDR1 and CDR2 are ENHRY and SYGVKD. CDR3 DNA sequence: TGTGCCATCAGTGAGTCGCCCTACGAGCAGTACTTC. It encodes CAISESPYEQYF.

The chain couples TRBV19 to TRBJ1-3; D is undetermined. The CDR3 sequence is 13 residues long. The germline CDR1 and CDR2 sequences are LNHDA and SQIVND (reference sequence). V dropped 7 bases and J dropped 0 bases, with 7 bases sitting between them. Written as DNA, the CDR3 is TGTGCCAGTACGAGGAGCTCTGGAAACACCATATATTTT. It is translated as CASTRSSGNTIYF.

This sequence joins TRBV6-6 and TRBJ2-7; TRBD2 agrees at 12 bases. Germline CDR1 and CDR2: MNHNY and SVGAGI (reference sequence). CDR3 size: 15 residues. Trimming removed 7 bases from V and 5 bases from J; junction bases left unmatched: 9. This CDR3 reads CASIQSSGRAHEQYF. CDR3 nucleotides: TGTGCCAGCATTCAATCTAGCGGGAGGGCCCACGAGCAGTACTTC.

This clone was counted a single time. This chain connects TRBV2 to TRBJ2-7, with TRBD2 matching 10 bases. Germline CDR1 reads SNHLY; CDR2 reads FYNNEI. The CDR3 has 15 amino acids. Germline trimming cut 10 bases from V and 2 bases from J; bases unmatched to any gene: 11. The CDR3: CAIHVAGGLPYEQYV. CDR3 coding DNA: TGTGCCATCCATGTAGCGGGAGGCCTACCCTACGAGCAGTACGTC.

This chain uses TRBV7-8 with TRBJ2-1; 11 positions agree with TRBD2. The J segment lost 7 bases and the V segment lost 4 bases, leaving 9 bases of the junction unmatched. There are 16 residues in the CDR3. The germline V gene has CDR1 SGHVS and CDR2 FQNEAQ. The CDR3 loop reads CASSSVAGGPLNEQFF. CDR3 nucleotides: TGTGCCAGCAGCTCAGTAGCGGGAGGGCCCTTAAATGAGCAGTTCTTC.

The chain recombines TRBV27 with TRBJ2-7; 11 bases line up with TRBD2. The CDR3 length is 13 residues. Germline CDR1 MNHEY, CDR2 SMNVEV (reference sequence). The V and J ends lost 6 bases and 3 bases, in that order; junction bases with no gene match: 1. CDR3 sequence (DNA): TGTGCCAGCAGCCTAGCGGGAGGCTACGAGCAGTACTTC. It specifies CASSLAGGYEQYF.

This clone is a singleton in its sample. V usage is TRBV2 and J usage is TRBJ2-7; TRBD1 aligns across 10 bases. The ends lost 4 bases at V and 4 bases at J; junction bases unmatched: 4. The CDR3 contains 14 residues. Germline assignment: CDR1 SNHLY and CDR2 FYNNEI. In DNA form, the CDR3 reads TGTGCCAGCAGTGGTGGGACAGGGGTATACGAGCAGTACTTC. As protein: CASSGGTGVYEQYF.

The chain is built from TRBV27 and TRBJ2-1, with TRBD2 matching over 11 bases. This CDR3 spans 15 amino acids. With V trimmed by 8 bases and J by 4 bases, 7 bases remained unmatched. The germline V gene encodes CDR1 MNHEY and CDR2 SMNVEV (reference sequence). The DNA of the CDR3 is TGTGCCAGCTCTCCTATAGCGGGAGGGTACAATGAGCAGTTCTTC. This codes for CASSPIAGGYNEQFF.

This clone showed up just once. V usage is TRBV9 and J usage is TRBJ2-1; TRBD2 aligns across 8 bases. The CDR3 consists of 17 residues. CDR1 is SGDLS, CDR2 YYNGEE, per germline. V trimming: 1 base; J trimming: 2 bases; junction bases outside the gene matches: 8. The CDR3 nucleotides are TGTGCCAGCAGCGTACCGAGGGACGGGAGGGCCTACAATGAGCAGTTCTTC. As protein: CASSVPRDGRAYNEQFF.